This T cell receptor (beta chain) emerged from a study of shared clonotypes between healthy human individuals (dated by TCRdb to between 2020 and 2021). Regarding the research as a whole: A couple of women and a few men aged 18 to 49 years were included in the cohort. To estimate repertoire size and how much clonotypes are shared between individuals, the study performed deep sequencing of blood TCR repertoires from roughly five healthy adults. Different laboratories and diverse techniques were used to prepare libraries and sequence TCR repertoires, to increase sequencing depth and limit assay-specific biases. Per donor, leukapheresis produced somewhere between about 0.85 and 8.9 billion PBMCs. Beyond this particular receptor, the publication reports: Pairwise subsampling led to the expectation that sequencing depth would affect the degree of clonotype sharing among donors. The small number of donors limited the genetic and exposure-history diversity represented. Sampling was limited to blood, and TCR repertoires in tissue likely differ from TCR repertoires in blood.

In the case of this clone: The antigen this receptor binds is unknown. Base qualities are not at hand, and no much larger clone is one base apart.

The CDR3 sequence holds 14 residues, the cysteine and phenylalanine included. Left in the record is the CDR3 DNA by itself, 42 bases read in frame from the first base. Ends trimmed: V by 3 bases, J by 5 bases; bases unmatched to a gene: 5. The CDR1 and CDR2 encoded by the germline V gene (reference sequence) are LNHNV and YYDKDF. The donors were healthy, HIV-negative adults with no recently reported acute infections or vaccinations. Only Caucasian adults living in Nashville, Tennessee, USA were represented among the donors. For unsorted samples, around 90 million PBMCs were counted, and genomic DNA was extracted using the QIAamp DNA Blood Mini kit. Blood was collected by leukapheresis, and PBMCs were isolated by Ficoll-Histopaque density gradient centrifugation and then cryopreserved in liquid nitrogen vapor phase. TCR CDR3 regions were amplified from genomic DNA by multiplex PCR using the deep immunoSEQ assay. Extracted genomic DNA from each cell subset was spread evenly across all wells of several immunoSEQ 96-well plates, with each plate serving as a replicate. For unsorted PBMC, roughly 330 ng of genomic DNA, equivalent to approximately 28,000 T cell genomes, went into each replicate PCR. Ten immunoSEQ deep assay plates were used to sequence unsorted PBMC genomic DNA. Purified libraries were measured with a Qubit 3.0 fluorometer, size-checked on a Bioanalyzer 2100, and measured again with the KAPA Library Quantification kit. Every immunoSEQ 96-well plate was sequenced on a dedicated single-read 150-cycle Illumina NextSeq 550 flow cell. On the authors' methods: Because the immunoSEQ output included only junctional sequences and no quality scores, the filtering could not be the same as the filtering used for full-length reads. To assign V/J genes and CDR3, sequences were annotated using PyIR, a Python wrapper for IgBLAST v1.9, with IMGT germline references. Reads were filtered out if the reads had weak V/J assignments (E-value above 1e-6), no CDR3, stop codons, out-of-frame junctions, or ambiguous translated residues. V3J clonotypes were defined by identical inferred V gene, J gene, and CDR3 amino acid sequence. Percentage overlap between repertoires was computed as shared unique clonotypes divided by the size of the smaller repertoire. Three approaches were used to assess repertoire richness: RTK rarefaction, the Chao1 estimator, and Recon v2.1 estimates of unobserved clonotypes. TCRdb mirrors the immuneACCESS table, restricted to in-frame sequences. Some clones are absent from its copies; in checked studies, under half trace to an unresolved V gene, and the reason for the others is unknown. D and trimming come from the DNA, and the V and J calls and clone size come from that table. Counted in this sample were more than 450,000 clones; 79% of them appeared once. The biggest ten clones account for roughly 13% of the sample.

The chain was built from TRBV15 and TRBJ1-1, and 8 junctional nucleotides match TRBD1. Sequencing input: PBMCs. The sequence was obtained from a woman aged 40 to 55 in good health. Some clones in this sample may be carry-over from other donors' samples. The base sequence is TGTGCCACCAGCAGTGCAGGGGGCAAAACTGAAGCTTTCTTT. This sequence encodes CATSSAGGKTEAFF.